This T cell receptor (beta chain) was sequenced during a study of molecular identifiers for immune sequencing clone quantification. Study-wide results and caveats: Molecules of identical TCR sharing a barcode could underestimate highly expanded clone sizes. Clones above 20 RNA copies held over 97% of effector molecules, under 1% in naive cells. Spiked TCR RNA from one Jurkat cell reportedly showed up when mixed among 800,000 to 1,000,000 naive cells.

Previously described methods with listed TCR primers produced the bulk TCR libraries. TCRdb analysed the PCR reads with MiXCR anew, one entry per CDR3 protein. The repertoire consists of 85,000 to 120,000 distinct CDR3 sequences, with under 40% occurring once and the leading ten covering over 8%. The CDR3 spans 14 residues. Trimming pared 8 bases from V and 7 bases from J, leaving 18 bases between. Per the germline V gene, CDR1 is MDHEN and CDR2 is SYDVKM. About this clonotype itself: The antigen is not known.

Sequenced: naive CD8+ T cells from blood, with Jurkat cell RNA spiked in. As for subset: FACS-sorted CD8+CD4-CCR7+CD45RA+ naive T cells. J is TRBJ1-5 and V is TRBV28, with a weak D call TRBD1 (5 bases). The origin of this receptor is a human donor in good health. Some libraries in this study had Jurkat cell RNA spiked in. The DNA of the CDR3 is TGTGCCAGCTCCGGGGGGGTACGGCGGCAGCCCCAGCATTTT. Residues: CASSGGVRRQPQHF.